Following are 21 T cell receptor beta chains from one sample sequenced in a study of beta chain features in type 1 diabetes. The isolated RNA, all of it, was reverse transcribed, so expressed TCRB transcripts were what got sequenced. Repertoires were generated with immunoSEQ multiplex PCR, while TCRdb's copy carries only in-frame clones and drops some. The sample shows under 550,000 clones, over 10% of them seen only once. What was sequenced was naive CD4+ T cells from blood. These TCRs come from a woman aged 18-29 years in good health.

This clone was found a few times. V and J are TRBV19 and TRBJ2-3; D tentatively fits TRBD1 or TRBD2 (5 bases each). V gave up 4 bases and J gave up 1 base, with 15 bases separating them. The CDR3 length is 16 residues. The germline V gene has CDR1 LNHDA and CDR2 SQIVND (reference sequence). Here the CDR3 reads CASSSVGRLGTDTQYF. CDR3 in DNA: TGTGCCAGTAGTAGTGTGGGACGGCTAGGCACAGATACGCAGTATTTT.

V is TRBV6-5 and J is TRBJ2-5; 11 positions match TRBD1. CDR3 length equals 15 residues. V lost 7 bases, J lost 5 bases, and 9 bases stayed unmatched. CDR1 is MNHEY, CDR2 SVGAGI, per germline. The CDR3 nucleotides are TGTGCCAGCAAACTGGACAGGGGGCGCGGGGAGACCCAGTACTTC. Amino acid sequence: CASKLDRGRGETQYF.

Remarks on this clone: Sequence at one end of the junction differs from germline and may be a read error. The chain carries TRBV4-1 and TRBJ2-5, with 8 positions matching TRBD1. Germline CDR1 and CDR2: MGHRA and YSYEKL. The CDR3 sequence is 20 residues long. CDR3 sequence reads: CASRQDTKIGDRKYQETQYF. CDR3 nucleotides: TGCGCCAGCAGACAAGATACGAAAATTGGGGACAGGAAGTACCAAGAGACCCAGTACTTC.

This clone was counted only a few times. J is TRBJ2-1 and V is TRBV15; D is unresolved. Trimming left V 0 bases short and J 6 bases short, with 12 bases between. CDR3 length: 15 amino acids. Per germline, CDR1 LNHNV and CDR2 YYDKDF (reference sequence). CDR3 in DNA: TGTGCCACCAGCAGAGATCTGGCTCTGGTCAATGAGCAGTTCTTC. Protein: CATSRDLALVNEQFF.

The CDR3 protein is CAWASWLSNQPQHF. The CDR3 region has the DNA TGTGCCTGGGCCTCTTGGCTGAGCAATCAGCCCCAGCATTTT. This sequence joins TRBV30 and TRBJ1-5; D ambiguous. CDR1 and CDR2 (germline): GTSNPN, SVGIG (reference sequence). Trimming shortened V by 5 bases and J by 1 base, and 12 bases separated the two germline ends. The CDR3 sequence is 14 residues long.

This clone was seen a handful of times. Other DNA sequences from this sample encode an identical CDR3 as well. V is TRBV20-1 and J is TRBJ2-5, with D hard to call. Per the germline V gene, CDR1 is DFQATT and CDR2 is SNEGSKA (reference sequence). V dropped 3 bases and J dropped 5 bases, with 7 bases sitting between them. CDR3 size: 11 residues. CDR3 amino acids: CSARERETQYF. The CDR3 DNA is TGCAGTGCTAGGGAACGGGAGACCCAGTACTTC.

This rearrangement joins TRBV19 to TRBJ1-5; TRBD1 is a possible D gene (5 bases). Germline V gives CDR1 LNHDA, CDR2 SQIVND (reference sequence). The CDR3 runs 13 residues. V was cut by 6 bases and J by 6 bases, with 12 bases left in between. This CDR3 reads CASSIRVFQPQHF. The CDR3 nucleotides read TGTGCCAGTAGCATCAGGGTTTTTCAGCCCCAGCATTTT.

There are a few counts of this clone. The J gene is TRBJ2-1, the V gene TRBV7-9; possibly TRBD2 for D (5 bases). The CDR3 contains 17 residues. Per germline, CDR1 SEHNR and CDR2 FQNEAQ (reference sequence). V shed 1 base and J shed 0 bases, with 13 bases lying between them. This chain's CDR3 is CASSLDRGPSSYNEQFF. The CDR3 DNA sequence: TGTGCCAGCAGCTTAGACCGCGGGCCTAGCTCCTACAATGAGCAGTTCTTC.

The chain employs TRBV7-2 and TRBJ1-1; the D is unclear. Germline values: CDR1 SGHTA, CDR2 FQGNSA. The CDR3 runs to 13 residues. V gave up 4 bases and J gave up 2 bases, with 8 bases separating them. The chain's CDR3 is CASSSGPNTEAFF. CDR3 sequence (DNA): TGTGCCAGCAGCTCCGGACCTAACACTGAAGCTTTCTTT.

This clone was counted only a few times. The chain uses TRBV28 and TRBJ2-7; tentatively, D is TRBD2 (6 bases). V dropped 5 bases and J dropped 6 bases, with 14 bases sitting between them. The CDR3 sequence is 13 residues long. Germline V gives CDR1 MDHEN, CDR2 SYDVKM. CDR3 nucleotides: TGTGCCAGCAGTCGGACCGGGAGCCTCGAGCAGTACGTC. Its protein is CASSRTGSLEQYV.

The chain couples TRBV2 to TRBJ2-7; D is ambiguous. Germline-derived CDR1 and CDR2 are SNHLY and FYNNEI. CDR3 length: 11 residues. V was cut by 6 bases and J by 4 bases, with 7 bases left in between. CDR3 region: CASSVGYEQYV. CDR3 nucleotides: TGTGCCAGCAGCGTGGGGTACGAGCAGTACGTC.

The chain couples TRBV6-5 to TRBJ2-7, with D perhaps matching TRBD1 or TRBD2 (5 bases each). V lost 0 bases to trimming and J lost 3 bases, with 9 bases between them. Germline values: CDR1 MNHEY, CDR2 SVGAGI. The CDR3 length is 14 residues. The CDR3 is CASSYSRDGYEQYV. In DNA, the CDR3 is TGTGCCAGCAGTTACTCAAGGGACGGCTACGAGCAGTACGTC.

This clone was detected ten times or more. This rearrangement joins TRBV29-1 to TRBJ2-5; 12 bases align to TRBD2. The V gene's germline CDR1 is SQVTM and CDR2 ANQGSEA. The CDR3 consists of 15 residues. The junction had 9 bases not matched to a gene; V was cut back by 8 bases and J by 2 bases. DNA for the CDR3: TGCAGCTATACTCGGACTAGCGGGAAACAAGAGACCCAGTACTTC. Translation: CSYTRTSGKQETQYF.

The chain joins TRBV18 to TRBJ2-5, with TRBD1 identical over 7 bases. The CDR3 length is 15 residues. Unmatched junction bases numbered 9, after V lost 6 bases and J lost 2 bases. The V gene's germline CDR1 is KGHSH and CDR2 LQKENI. The CDR3 spells CASSPQQGRQETQYF. The CDR3 bases are TGTGCCAGCTCGCCCCAACAGGGGAGACAAGAGACCCAGTACTTC.

This clone has more than one count but fewer than ten. The rearrangement links TRBV18 to TRBJ2-1; no firm D call. The V gene lost 8 bases and the J gene lost 0 bases, with 14 bases spanning the gap. The CDR3 extends over 15 amino acids. Germline values: CDR1 KGHSH, CDR2 LQKENI. The CDR3 region has the DNA TGTGCCAGCGACCAAAGCAGGAGCTCCTACAATGAGCAGTTCTTC. Protein product: CASDQSRSSYNEQFF.

The gene calls are TRBV6-4 and TRBJ2-1; either TRBD1 or TRBD2 may fit D (5 bases each). Germline CDR1 MRHNA, CDR2 SNTAGT. The CDR3 totals 15 residues. Trimming cost V 5 bases and J 0 bases, with 11 bases left between them. The CDR3 DNA follows: TGTGCCAGCAGTCGGACTGGGGGCTCCTACAATGAGCAGTTCTTC. It yields the protein CASSRTGGSYNEQFF.

This clone was counted only a few times. The chain carries TRBV2 and TRBJ2-5; D tentatively fits TRBD1 or TRBD2 (5 bases each). This CDR3 contains 13 residues. Deletions cut 7 bases from V and 4 bases from J, with 13 bases between. Germline-derived CDR1 and CDR2 are SNHLY and FYNNEI. The CDR3 protein is CASTRDGPETQYF. The CDR3 coding sequence is TGTGCCAGCACCCGGGACGGTCCAGAGACCCAGTACTTC.

This chain links TRBV29-1 with TRBJ2-3; 12 nucleotides match TRBD2. The CDR3 has 14 residues. V gave up 7 bases and J gave up 3 bases; unmatched junction bases: 5. Germline loops: CDR1 SQVTM, CDR2 ANQGSEA. The CDR3 coding sequence is TGCAGCGGAAGACTAGCGGGAGTGACAGATACGCAGTATTTT. Protein product: CSGRLAGVTDTQYF.

Only a few counts were recorded for this clone. J is TRBJ2-1 and V is TRBV2; D is ambiguous. The CDR3 contains 11 residues. The ends were cut back, 5 bases at V and 4 bases at J, with 3 bases in the middle. Germline V gene sequence: CDR1 SNHLY, CDR2 FYNNEI. CDR3 bases: TGTGCCAGCAGTTGGTACAATGAGCAGTTCTTC. It translates to CASSWYNEQFF.

The chain joins TRBV2 to TRBJ1-2; D remains ambiguous. Germline V gene data show CDR1 as SNHLY and CDR2 as FYNNEI. The CDR3 contains 13 residues. The V gene lost 10 bases and the J gene lost 5 bases, with 17 bases spanning the gap. CDR3 sequence: CANLNIGLYGYTF. The CDR3 DNA reads as TGTGCCAACCTAAATATAGGGCTTTATGGCTACACCTTC.

Only a few counts were recorded for this clone. The V gene is TRBV5-1, the J gene TRBJ2-7; 9 bases map to TRBD1. Per the germline V gene, CDR1 is SGHRS and CDR2 is YFSETQ. V lost 4 bases and J lost 4; bases outside the gene matches: 15. The CDR3 has 17 amino acids. CDR3 loop: CASSAYRGLGELYEQYF. In DNA, the CDR3 is TGCGCCAGCAGCGCATACAGGGGGCTTGGCGAGCTTTACGAGCAGTACTTC.